Presented here are 21 T cell receptor beta chains from one specimen sequenced in a study of graft-versus-host responses after intestinal transplantation. Using immunoSEQ multiplex PCR, the repertoire was profiled, and TCRdb retains in-frame clones only, with some absent. Of fewer than 50,000 clones detected, about four fifths appear once; the ten largest clones hold over 0.45%. These receptors lack a known antigen. The sequencing here drew on unstimulated CD4+ T cells sorted from spleen or lymph node cells, taken before transplant. These receptors all stem from a human donor who was the organ donor for an intestinal transplant.

The chain joins TRBV5-4 to TRBJ2-1; 13 positions match TRBD2. Germline CDR1 is SGHNT and CDR2 is YYREEE (reference sequence). This CDR3 region has 15 residues. The V gene end was trimmed by 4 bases and the J gene end by 4 bases; junction bases not matched to a gene: 2. The DNA for the CDR3 is TGTGCCAGCAGCCTGGGACTAGCGGGATACAATGAGCAGTTCTTC. Amino acids: CASSLGLAGYNEQFF.

The chain joins TRBV18 to TRBJ1-6, with 9 bases identical to TRBD1. Trimming removed 6 bases from V and 7 bases from J; junction bases left unmatched: 13. CDR1 KGHSH and CDR2 LQKENI come from the germline V gene. This CDR3 region has 17 residues. The CDR3: CASSALRDRARNSPLHF. The CDR3 DNA reads as TGTGCCAGCTCCGCACTCCGGGACAGGGCTAGAAATTCACCCCTCCACTTT.

V gene TRBV11-2 combines with J gene TRBJ1-1, with 7 bases aligning to TRBD1. Germline V lookup: CDR1 SGHAT, CDR2 FQNNGV. Trimming removed 3 bases from V and 0 bases from J; junction bases left unmatched: 4. The CDR3 extends over 15 amino acids. The CDR3 reads CASSFGTVLNTEAFF. CDR3 DNA: TGTGCCAGCAGCTTCGGGACAGTACTGAACACTGAAGCTTTCTTT. The full variable domain, completed using reference TRBV11-2 and TRBJ1-1, is EAGVAQSPRYKIIEKRQSVAFWCNPISGHATLYWYQQILGQGPKLLIQFQNNGVVDDSQLPKDRFSAERLKGVDSTLKIQPAKLEDSAVYLCASSFGTVLNTEAFFGQGTRLTVV.

The chain combines TRBV19 with TRBJ2-2; D perhaps matches TRBD2 (7 bases). This CDR3 contains 16 residues. The germline gives CDR1 LNHDA, CDR2 SQIVND (reference sequence). Trimming removed 10 bases from V and 4 bases from J, with 22 bases in between. CDR3 nucleotide sequence: TGTGCCACCCACCCCCAGAGGGGGGGAGGCACCGGGGAGCTGTTTTTT. It codes for CATHPQRGGGTGELFF.

For this clone: This sample includes further DNA sequences coding for the same CDR3. V is TRBV9 and J is TRBJ2-1, with a weak D call TRBD2 (6 bases). The V and J ends lost 0 bases and 1 base respectively, with 11 bases between them. The CDR3 sequence is 16 residues long. Germline V gene sequence: CDR1 SGDLS, CDR2 YYNGEE. The CDR3 DNA is TGTGCCAGCAGCGTAGGGGGACTGGCTTCCTACAATGAGCAGTTCTTC. Its protein is CASSVGGLASYNEQFF.

The chain couples TRBV18 to TRBJ1-1; perhaps TRBD1 as D (5 bases). CDR3 size: 15 residues. The germline V and J ends were trimmed by 1 base and 2 bases, with 11 bases remaining between them. The germline V gene encodes CDR1 KGHSH and CDR2 LQKENI. The CDR3, as DNA: TGTGCCAGCTCACCACAGGGGAGGGGAAACACTGAAGCTTTCTTT. This encodes CASSPQGRGNTEAFF. The complete variable domain, with remaining parts taken from reference TRBV18 and TRBJ1-1, reads NAGVMQNPRHLVRRRGQEARLRCSPMKGHSHVYWYRQLPEEGLKFMVYLQKENIIDESGMPKERFSAEFPKEGPSILRIQQVVRGDSAAYFCASSPQGRGNTEAFFGQGTRLTVV.

This chain connects TRBV11-3 to TRBJ2-7, with 10 bases fitting TRBD1. Germline V gives CDR1 SGHNT, CDR2 YENEEA. CDR3 size: 15 residues. V gave up 6 bases and J gave up 4 bases; unmatched junction bases: 9. The CDR3 loop reads CASRFTSGQGYEQYF. In DNA, the CDR3 is TGTGCCAGCAGATTTACCTCGGGACAGGGGTACGAGCAGTACTTC.

This chain connects TRBV5-1 to TRBJ2-1; 13 bases match TRBD2. This CDR3 spans 18 amino acids. The trim removed 0 bases at V and 0 bases at J, leaving 3 bases unmatched. Looked up from germline, CDR1 is SGHRS and CDR2 is YFSETQ. The CDR3 here is CASSLGLAGGFSYNEQFF. DNA of the CDR3: TGCGCCAGCAGCTTGGGACTAGCGGGGGGCTTCTCCTACAATGAGCAGTTCTTC. Supplemented by reference TRBV5-1 and TRBJ2-1, the full variable domain reads KAGVTQTPRYLIKTRGQQVTLSCSPISGHRSVSWYQQTPGQGLQFLFEYFSETQRNKGNFPGRFSGRQFSNSRSEMNVSTLELGDSALYLCASSLGLAGGFSYNEQFFGPGTRLTVL.

The rearrangement uses TRBV10-3 and TRBJ1-1; D not resolved. The V end was cut by 1 base, the J end by 3 bases, with 0 bases between. The CDR3 extends over 11 amino acids. Germline V gives CDR1 ENHRY, CDR2 SYGVKD. CDR3 in DNA: TGTGCCATCAGTGAGTACACTGAAGCTTTCTTT. This gives the protein CAISEYTEAFF.

The gene calls are TRBV7-9 and TRBJ2-1; possibly TRBD1 or TRBD2 for D (5 bases each). The ends were cut back, 8 bases at V and 4 bases at J, with 15 bases in the middle. The CDR3 extends over 14 amino acids. Germline V gene data show CDR1 as SEHNR and CDR2 as FQNEAQ (reference sequence). CDR3 coding DNA: TGTGCCAGCTACGCCCGGGACCCTTACAATGAGCAGTTCTTC. Translating gives CASYARDPYNEQFF.

This chain connects TRBV19 to TRBJ2-5; TRBD1 matches at 10 bases. Looked up from germline, CDR1 is LNHDA and CDR2 is SQIVND (reference sequence). This CDR3 comprises 18 residues. V shed 5 bases, J shed 5 bases, and the junction held 17 bases outside the gene matches. CDR3 sequence reads: CASSPRGPRQGATETQYF. The CDR3 bases are TGTGCCAGTAGTCCGAGAGGCCCGAGACAGGGGGCGACCGAGACCCAGTACTTC.

The rearrangement links TRBV19 to TRBJ1-5, with 9 positions matching TRBD1. Germline values: CDR1 LNHDA, CDR2 SQIVND (reference sequence). This CDR3 has 17 amino acids. With V trimmed by 4 bases and J by 2 bases, 9 bases remained unmatched. CDR3 residues: CASSKPGQGRGNQPQHF. The CDR3 region has the DNA TGTGCCAGTAGTAAACCGGGACAGGGTAGGGGCAATCAGCCCCAGCATTTT.

The chain couples TRBV4-3 to TRBJ1-2, with D maybe TRBD1 (6 bases). V shed 1 base and J shed 4 bases, with 7 bases lying between them. Germline CDR1 reads LGHNA; CDR2 reads YSLEER. This CDR3 contains 13 residues. This CDR3 reads CASSQGGGYGYTF. Written as DNA, the CDR3 is TGCGCCAGCAGCCAAGGAGGGGGCTATGGCTACACCTTC.

The CDR3 DNA is TGTGCCAGCAGTTATGACAGCATCCTCTATGGCTACACCTTC. This sequence encodes CASSYDSILYGYTF. The chain couples TRBV6-5 to TRBJ1-2, with TRBD1 as a possible D gene (5 bases). Germline V CDR1 and CDR2: MNHEY, SVGAGI. V lost 3 bases, J lost 4 bases, and 12 bases lay in between. The CDR3 totals 14 residues.

The chain joins TRBV11-2 to TRBJ2-3; TRBD2 agrees at 8 bases. The V gene end was trimmed by 5 bases and the J gene end by 4 bases; junction bases not matched to a gene: 8. This CDR3 has 15 residues. Germline CDR1 reads SGHAT; CDR2 reads FQNNGV. The chain's CDR3 is CASSRLAGGSDTQYF. In DNA, the CDR3 is TGTGCCAGCAGCCGGCTGGCGGGAGGTTCAGATACGCAGTATTTT.

In DNA form, the CDR3 reads TGTGCCAGCAGCCAGGAGGGTGGCTACACCTTC. It translates to CASSQEGGYTF. The chain carries TRBV14 and TRBJ1-2; D not resolved. The germline V and J ends were trimmed by 3 bases and 7 bases, with 6 bases remaining between them. The CDR3 length is 11 residues. Germline V gene lookup returns CDR1 SGHDN and CDR2 FVKESK.

The table lists this clone with a few counts. V gene TRBV5-1 combines with J gene TRBJ2-3; D assignment may be TRBD1 or TRBD2 (6 bases each). CDR3 length equals 15 residues. The V gene's germline CDR1 is SGHRS and CDR2 YFSETQ. V was clipped by 6 bases and J by 2 bases, with 16 bases between them. CDR3 in amino acids: CASNWVGGLTDTQYF. The CDR3 nucleotides read TGCGCCAGCAATTGGGTTGGGGGGCTCACAGATACGCAGTATTTT. Combining the CDR3 with reference TRBV5-1 and TRBJ2-3 gives the whole variable domain KAGVTQTPRYLIKTRGQQVTLSCSPISGHRSVSWYQQTPGQGLQFLFEYFSETQRNKGNFPGRFSGRQFSNSRSEMNVSTLELGDSALYLCASNWVGGLTDTQYFGPGTRLTVL.

V is TRBV19 and J is TRBJ1-3; 7 nucleotides agree with TRBD1. Germline trimming cut 6 bases from V and 4 bases from J; bases unmatched to any gene: 3. CDR3 length: 13 residues. Germline assignment: CDR1 LNHDA and CDR2 SQIVND (reference sequence). CDR3 sequence (DNA): TGTGCCAGTAGATTGACAGGGGGAAACACCATATATTTT. It is translated as CASRLTGGNTIYF.

The genes are TRBV5-4 and TRBJ1-2; D is uncertain. From germline, CDR1 is SGHNT and CDR2 YYREEE (reference sequence). Deletions cut 0 bases from V and 2 bases from J, with 14 bases between. The CDR3 length is 16 residues. The DNA of the CDR3 is TGTGCCAGCAGCTTGGGGTTGGGCAGCTTGAACTATGGCTACACCTTC. Translated: CASSLGLGSLNYGYTF.

The chain is built from TRBV7-8 and TRBJ2-7, with TRBD1 matching over 7 bases. V shed 1 base and J 3 bases; nucleotides not matched to a gene: 3. The CDR3 is 14 residues long. The V gene's germline CDR1 is SGHVS and CDR2 FQNEAQ. This chain's CDR3 is CASSLGDSNYEQYF. The DNA of the CDR3 is TGTGCCAGCAGCTTAGGGGACAGCAACTACGAGCAGTACTTC.

The J gene is TRBJ2-2, the V gene TRBV7-2; D perhaps matches TRBD2 (7 bases). This CDR3 region has 16 residues. Germline-derived CDR1 and CDR2 are SGHTA and FQGNSA. V shed 5 bases and J shed 2 bases, with 15 bases lying between them. The CDR3 spells CASSAPWGGNTGELFF. The CDR3 bases are TGTGCCAGCAGCGCCCCCTGGGGGGGCAACACCGGGGAGCTGTTTTTT.